The clone carrying this TCR beta chain came up many times. The sample belongs to a study of blood T cells in healthy people across ages. The second PCR ran about 6 to 12 cycles with a sample-barcoded 5' primer and J-beta primers. TCRdb itself ran the 5' RACE reads through MiXCR, one entry per CDR3 protein. The data show under 1,000,000 distinct CDR3 sequences, around 36% seen once. The receptor was derived from a man in his late teens or twenties in good health. The material sequenced was blood.

For the CDR3, the DNA is TGTGCCAGCAGTCCCGGACAGGGAGGCTCACCCCTCCACTTT. Amino acid sequence: CASSPGQGGSPLHF. This chain uses TRBV28 with TRBJ1-6; TRBD1 aligns across 8 bases. The CDR3 totals 14 residues. Germline trimming cut 5 bases from V and 10 bases from J; bases unmatched to any gene: 7. Per germline, CDR1 MDHEN and CDR2 SYDVKM.